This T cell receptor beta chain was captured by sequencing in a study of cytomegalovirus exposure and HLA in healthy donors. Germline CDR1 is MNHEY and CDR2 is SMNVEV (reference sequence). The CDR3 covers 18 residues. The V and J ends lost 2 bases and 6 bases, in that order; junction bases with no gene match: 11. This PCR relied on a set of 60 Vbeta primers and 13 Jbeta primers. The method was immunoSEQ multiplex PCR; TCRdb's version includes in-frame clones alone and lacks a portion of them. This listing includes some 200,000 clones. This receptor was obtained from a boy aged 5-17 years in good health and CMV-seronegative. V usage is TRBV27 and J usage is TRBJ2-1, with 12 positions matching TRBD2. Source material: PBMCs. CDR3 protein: CASSLRSLTSGGSNEQFF. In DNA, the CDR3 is TGTGCCAGCAGTTTACGATCCCTAACTAGCGGGGGGTCCAATGAGCAGTTCTTC.